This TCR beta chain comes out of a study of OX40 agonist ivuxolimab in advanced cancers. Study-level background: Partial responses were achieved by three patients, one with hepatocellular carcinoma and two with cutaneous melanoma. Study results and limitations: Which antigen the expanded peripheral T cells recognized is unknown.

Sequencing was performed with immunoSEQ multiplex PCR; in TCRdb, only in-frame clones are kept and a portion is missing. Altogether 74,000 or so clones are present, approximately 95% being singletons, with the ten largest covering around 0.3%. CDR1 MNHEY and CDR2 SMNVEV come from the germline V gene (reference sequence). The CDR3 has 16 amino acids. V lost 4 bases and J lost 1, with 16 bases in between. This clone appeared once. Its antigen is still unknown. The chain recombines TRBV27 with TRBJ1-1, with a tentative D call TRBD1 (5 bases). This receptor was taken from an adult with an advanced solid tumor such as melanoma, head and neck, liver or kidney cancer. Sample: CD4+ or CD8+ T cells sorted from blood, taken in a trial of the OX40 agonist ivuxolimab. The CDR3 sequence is CASSSRQGPTNTEAFF. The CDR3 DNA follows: TGTGCCAGCAGTTCCCGGCAGGGACCGACGAACACTGAAGCTTTCTTT.